Below, one T cell receptor (beta chain) is given with its context. The data stem from a study of shared clonotypes between healthy human individuals. Background on the study: Three CD4 naive, three CD4 memory, two CD8 naive and one CD8 memory plate were used per donor.

In the original workflow: Junction-only sequences produced by ImmunoSEQ had no quality scores, so filtering differed. Clones were read by immunoSEQ multiplex PCR, and TCRdb kept only the in-frame ones, dropping some. The V and J calls and clone size are taken from that table; D and trimming were inferred from the DNA. Of 2,100,000 or so clones detected, nearly 97% appear once; the ten largest clones hold 0.1% to 0.15%. CDR1 and CDR2 (germline): MDHEN, SYDVKM. This CDR3 contains 15 residues. The V gene end was trimmed by 6 bases and the J gene end by 1 base; junction bases not matched to a gene: 3. This receptor was taken from a man between 18 and 35 years old in good health. The genes are TRBV28 and TRBJ1-6; 7 bases are a match to TRBD1. Material: naive CD4+ T cells sorted from blood. Subset noted: CD45RA+ positively selected. The CDR3 DNA reads TGTGCCAGCAGCCTACAGGGGTCCTATAATTCACCCCTCCACTTT. Amino acid sequence: CASSLQGSYNSPLHF.